The present T cell receptor (beta chain) was sequenced within a study of blood T cell repertoires in COVID-19. Study overall: Samples representing acute and convalescent COVID-19 were sourced from the United States, Italy and Spain. PBMCs, B-cell-depleted T cells, or T cells provided the cDNA or gDNA that made up the material.

In germline, CDR1 is LGHDT, CDR2 YNNKEL (reference sequence). The CDR3 runs to 15 residues. V lost 0 bases, J lost 0 bases, and 8 bases lay in between. Authors' data handling: Scientists estimated how many nucleated cells there were by amplifying reference gene primers. The data were produced by immunoSEQ multiplex PCR, yet TCRdb's version contains in-frame clones alone and is incomplete. V and J calls and clone size are copied from that table; D and trimming were computed from the DNA. This table holds about 130,000 clones, more than 70% found once. This chain joins TRBV3-1 (or the pseudogene TRBV3-2) and TRBJ1-1; a weak D match, TRBD1 (5 bases). Sequenced input: peripheral blood. The TCR comes from a middle-aged man with acute or convalescent COVID-19. CDR3 in amino acids: CASSQDDSLNTEAFF. Here the CDR3 DNA reads TGTGCCAGCAGCCAAGATGACAGTTTGAACACTGAAGCTTTCTTT.